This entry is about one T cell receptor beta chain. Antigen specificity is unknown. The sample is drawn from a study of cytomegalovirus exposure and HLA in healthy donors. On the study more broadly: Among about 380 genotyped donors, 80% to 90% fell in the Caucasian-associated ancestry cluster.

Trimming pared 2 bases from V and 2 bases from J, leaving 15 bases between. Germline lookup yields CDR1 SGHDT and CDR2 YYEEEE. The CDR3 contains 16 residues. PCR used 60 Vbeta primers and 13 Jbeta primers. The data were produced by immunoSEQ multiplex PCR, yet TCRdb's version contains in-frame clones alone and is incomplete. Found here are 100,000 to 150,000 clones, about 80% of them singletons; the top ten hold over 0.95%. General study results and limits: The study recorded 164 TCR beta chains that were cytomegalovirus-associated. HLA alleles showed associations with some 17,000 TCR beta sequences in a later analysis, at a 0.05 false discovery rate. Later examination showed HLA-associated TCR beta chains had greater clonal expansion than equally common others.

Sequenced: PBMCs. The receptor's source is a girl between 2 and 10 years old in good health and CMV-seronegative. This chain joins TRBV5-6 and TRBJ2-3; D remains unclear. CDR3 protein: CASSFAQAPITDTQYF. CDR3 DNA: TGTGCCAGCAGCTTCGCGCAGGCACCTATCACAGATACGCAGTATTTT.